One and the same sample provided the 12 T cell receptor beta chains below, sequenced in a study of graft-versus-host responses after intestinal transplantation. Profiled with immunoSEQ multiplex PCR; TCRdb holds only in-frame clones, not every one. The data contain tens of thousands of clones, about nine tenths of them singletons. Lymphocytes (intraepithelial and lamina propria) were released by processing the graft tissue. The source material was ileum tissue, sampled around 350 days after transplant. These receptors came from a human patient who received an intestinal transplant, so some T cells may come from the graft donor.

The chain joins TRBV7-6 to TRBJ2-7; TRBD2 is a possible D gene (6 bases). The CDR3 loop spans 12 amino acids. The V end lost 1 base, the J end lost 7 bases, and 8 bases lay between the germline ends. Germline CDR1 reads SGHVS; CDR2 reads FNYEAQ. The CDR3 region is CASSLGSGEQYF. CDR3 DNA sequence: TGTGCCAGCAGCTTAGGGAGCGGGGAGCAGTACTTC.

The DNA of the CDR3 is TGCGCCAGCAGCCAGGTTTGGGGGTACCAAGAGACCCAGTACTTC. This sequence encodes CASSQVWGYQETQYF. This chain uses TRBV4-1 with TRBJ2-5; D possibly matches TRBD1 or TRBD2 (5 bases each). The V gene lost 3 bases and the J gene lost 0 bases, with 11 bases spanning the gap. This CDR3 has 15 amino acids. From germline, CDR1 is MGHRA and CDR2 YSYEKL.

This chain connects TRBV18 to TRBJ2-1, with TRBD1 identical over 9 bases. The V and J ends lost 3 bases and 2 bases, in that order; junction bases with no gene match: 8. This CDR3 has 17 residues. Germline CDR1 and CDR2: KGHSH and LQKENI. The CDR3 protein is CASSPGQGHPPYNEQFF. In DNA form, the CDR3 reads TGTGCCAGCTCACCTGGACAGGGGCACCCCCCCTACAATGAGCAGTTCTTC.

This clone has just a few counts. The chain joins TRBV5-6 to TRBJ2-5; 9 bases map to TRBD2. Germline-derived CDR1 and CDR2 are SGHDT and YYEEEE. V gave up 2 bases and J gave up 1 base; unmatched junction bases: 6. There are 16 residues in the CDR3. Written as DNA, the CDR3 is TGTGCCAGCAGCTTCGCGGGGGGGCCGGGCCAAGAGACCCAGTACTTC. This encodes CASSFAGGPGQETQYF.

The genes are TRBV29-1 and TRBJ2-3; 7 positions match TRBD1. The length of the CDR3 is 12 residues. The germline CDR1 and CDR2 sequences are SQVTM and ANQGSEA. The V and J ends lost 6 bases and 3 bases, in that order; junction bases with no gene match: 3. This CDR3 reads CSVDRETDTQYF. CDR3 in DNA: TGCAGCGTCGACAGGGAAACAGATACGCAGTATTTT.

J is TRBJ2-2 and V is TRBV25-1; a weak D match, TRBD2 (7 bases). The CDR3 runs to 13 residues. Trimming removed 11 bases from V and 0 bases from J, with 10 bases in between. Per the germline V gene, CDR1 is MGHDK and CDR2 is SYGVNS. CDR3 coding DNA: TGTGCCGGGGGGGCCCCGAACACCGGGGAGCTGTTTTTT. Protein product: CAGGAPNTGELFF.

The chain links TRBV2 to TRBJ1-5, with TRBD1 matching 8 bases. The length of the CDR3 is 15 residues. Per the germline V gene, CDR1 is SNHLY and CDR2 is FYNNEI. V dropped 8 bases and J dropped 7; count of bases not matched to a gene: 13. The CDR3 is CASSRGGRGQQPQHF. The CDR3 DNA reads TGTGCCAGCTCCCGAGGGGGCAGGGGGCAACAGCCCCAGCATTTT.

The chain joins TRBV25-1 to TRBJ1-2; D may be TRBD1 (5 bases). Germline values: CDR1 MGHDK, CDR2 SYGVNS. V was pared by 4 bases and J by 8 bases, with 11 bases between. The CDR3 extends over 12 amino acids. CDR3 nucleotides: TGTGCCAGCAGTGGGGGCCCCGGCGGCTACACCTTC. The encoded protein is CASSGGPGGYTF.

This chain joins TRBV4-1 and TRBJ2-3; 11 nucleotides align to TRBD2. This CDR3 contains 16 residues. The germline gives CDR1 MGHRA, CDR2 YSYEKL. The V gene end was trimmed by 3 bases and the J gene end by 4 bases; junction bases not matched to a gene: 6. CDR3 residues: CASSHPTSGNADTQYF. CDR3 DNA sequence: TGCGCCAGCAGCCACCCGACTAGCGGGAATGCAGATACGCAGTATTTT.

This chain joins TRBV28 and TRBJ2-3; D is ambiguous. V gave up 3 bases and J gave up 2 bases, with 6 bases separating them. Germline CDR1 MDHEN, CDR2 SYDVKM. This CDR3 is built from 13 residues. CDR3 DNA sequence: TGTGCCAGCAGTTTTGATCCCACAGATACGCAGTATTTT. This gives the protein CASSFDPTDTQYF.

V usage is TRBV15 and J usage is TRBJ1-1, with 9 bases lining up with TRBD1. V was pared by 3 bases and J by 3 bases, with 11 bases of the junction left unmatched. The germline gives CDR1 LNHNV, CDR2 YYDKDF (reference sequence). The CDR3 spans 17 residues. CDR3 loop: CATSRATGGMGDTEAFF. The CDR3 region has the DNA TGTGCCACCAGCAGGGCGACAGGGGGTATGGGGGACACTGAAGCTTTCTTT.

The rearrangement links TRBV7-9 to TRBJ2-5; D is undetermined. The length of the CDR3 is 11 residues. V lost 0 bases, J lost 11 bases, and 7 bases lay in between. From germline, CDR1 is SEHNR and CDR2 FQNEAQ (reference sequence). In nucleotides, the CDR3 is TGTGCCAGCAGCTTAGCGGGTGAGCAGTACTTC. Translation gives CASSLAGEQYF.